What follows is one T cell receptor (beta chain) and its context. The data were taken from a study of blood T cells in healthy people across ages. PCR was performed a second time for about 7 to 12 cycles using a sample-barcoded 5' primer and a J-beta primer mix. A single record per CDR3 protein comes from TCRdb applying MiXCR to the 5' RACE reads. The sample contains around 1,000,000 distinct CDR3 sequences, about 23% of which appear only once. Germline loops: CDR1 KGHSH, CDR2 LQKENI. V lost 3 bases and J 8 bases, leaving 13 bases between the germline ends. The CDR3 runs 14 residues. These data were also filed under a second study, of T cells of mothers and their children.

The specimen was blood. The source is a girl aged 2-10 years in good health. The chain uses TRBV18 and TRBJ1-4; a possible D gene is TRBD1 (6 bases). The CDR3 here is CASSPSRGEEKLFF. Here the CDR3 DNA reads TGTGCCAGCTCACCGAGCAGGGGCGAAGAAAAACTGTTTTTT.